These T cell receptor beta chains were read from a single sample in a study of identical twins. TCRdb re-called the 5' RACE reads through MiXCR, storing one row per CDR3 protein. The data show approximately 690,000 distinct CDR3 sequences, roughly 6% seen once. Material for sequencing was naive T cells sorted from blood. All receptors come from a man between 18 and 29 years old in good health. The conserved cysteine and the conserved F or W are not part of the CDR3 here. Each record gives: D gene, V gene, J gene, clone size, CDR3 protein. A D gene is named only where the DNA matches it firmly. Clone size is stated in some rows and not others, as once, few, many or a class when expanded.

.	TRBV6-5	TRBJ1-2	many	ASSYVLGALNYGYT
.	TRBV28	TRBJ2-3	many	ASSLILDTQY
.	TRBV15	TRBJ1-5	.	ATSRDRASNQPQH
.	TRBV5-1	TRBJ2-7	many	ASSLDGRSYEQY
TRBD1	TRBV5-1	TRBJ1-2	many	ASSPTGVPGGYT
.	TRBV18	TRBJ2-5	many	ASSPRYQETQY
.	TRBV4-3	TRBJ1-5	many	ASSHRRMMPQH
.	TRBV19	TRBJ2-2	many	ASSRGQAGGELF
TRBD2	TRBV28	TRBJ2-1	many	ASSRTSTVYEQF
.	TRBV14	TRBJ2-2	.	ASSHEDTGELF
.	TRBV7-2	TRBJ2-1	many	ASSLLLYNEQF
TRBD2	TRBV7-2	TRBJ2-3	few	ASSLRGLVVADTQY
TRBD2	TRBV4-2	TRBJ2-3	few	ASSPVAGGTDTQY
.	TRBV5-1	TRBJ2-1	.	ASSFSKGLLSSYNEQF
TRBD1	TRBV6-5	TRBJ2-3	.	ASSYSFFGQGAKDTQY
.	TRBV12-3/TRBV12-4	TRBJ1-5	many	ASSLEGLNQPQH
TRBD1	TRBV7-9	TRBJ1-4	few	ASSWTGSTNEKLF
.	TRBV7-3	TRBJ2-2	.	ASSLTRDNTGELF
.	TRBV25-1	TRBJ2-1	many	ASSDPLAEQF
TRBD2	TRBV5-1	TRBJ2-1	.	ASSPNPPGRAGTYNEQF
TRBD2	TRBV27	TRBJ2-1	many	ASRSAGGPHEQF
TRBD2	TRBV4-1	TRBJ2-1	.	ASSQVGHGLAGNNEQF
TRBD1	TRBV12-3/TRBV12-4	TRBJ2-1	many	ASSPRDSRHEQF
.	TRBV5-1	TRBJ1-6	.	ASSLTGPRYNSPLH
TRBD2	TRBV7-6	TRBJ2-1	few	ASSLSGGRGFSINEQF
.	TRBV7-9	TRBJ2-7	many	ASSPTDRAEQY
.	TRBV19	TRBJ1-2	few	ASGTGPNYGYT
.	TRBV5-1	TRBJ2-1	many	ASSPLDYRGGNEQF
TRBD1	TRBV4-2	TRBJ1-2	.	ASSQDRGQGDYGYT
.	TRBV3-1	TRBJ2-3	few	ASSRGPGSDTQY
TRBD1	TRBV18	TRBJ2-7	few	ASSTAGQGYEQY
.	TRBV20-1	TRBJ2-5	many	SATSRDQQETQY
TRBD1	TRBV29-1	TRBJ2-5	many	SSGQETQY
TRBD1	TRBV27	TRBJ1-4	.	ASMGTVDEKLF
TRBD1	TRBV18	TRBJ1-1	few	ASSPGQGRAF
.	TRBV24-1	TRBJ2-1	many	ATSAGTLSEQF
TRBD1	TRBV12-3/TRBV12-4	TRBJ1-1	few	ASSRTGDYTEAF
TRBD2	TRBV5-1	TRBJ2-1	.	ASSLTSGTYYNEQF
.	TRBV28	TRBJ2-4	.	ASSPTRAIAKNIQY
.	TRBV4-2	TRBJ2-3	many	ASSQVHALSDTQY
.	TRBV7-2	TRBJ2-1	many	ASSLADYNEQF
.	TRBV25-1	TRBJ2-1	.	ASSGGWIVGNEQF
.	TRBV28	TRBJ2-7	many	ASSSSDGYEQY
.	TRBV20-1	TRBJ2-3	many	SATAVDGTDTQY
TRBD1	TRBV12-3/TRBV12-4	TRBJ1-5	many	ASSWTGDVDQH
TRBD1	TRBV6-4	TRBJ2-1	.	ASSGLRGTGQF
.	TRBV6-2/TRBV6-3	TRBJ2-1	many	ASTSAGLSSYNEQF
.	TRBV5-1	TRBJ2-5	.	ASSTAGTWLQETQY